This T cell receptor (beta chain) was captured in a study of cytotoxic CD8 clonotypes in ibrutinib-treated CLL. Study in general: Response samples followed a median around 11 months of treatment, range 6 to 36. Study findings and constraints: Ibrutinib response saw clonality rise, and progression saw it return toward baseline.

For this clone: Its antigen is currently unknown.

This table comes from immunoSEQ multiplex PCR, and its TCRdb copy is limited to in-frame clones, with some not included. The sample has roughly 160,000 clones; roughly 80% are singletons. The starting material was PBMCs, obtained after 24 months of ibrutinib treatment. The TCR originated in a human donor with chronic lymphocytic leukemia.

CDR3 amino acids: CASSFGQSNQPQHF. In nucleotides, the CDR3 is TGCGCCAGCAGCTTCGGACAAAGCAATCAGCCCCAGCATTTT. This chain links TRBV5-1 with TRBJ1-5; tentative D call: TRBD1 (5 bases). The germline CDR1 and CDR2 sequences are SGHRS and YFSETQ. Trimming stripped 2 bases from V and 1 base from J, with 7 bases between. This CDR3 has 14 amino acids. Together with reference TRBV5-1 and TRBJ1-5, the CDR3 gives the full variable domain: KAGVTQTPRYLIKTRGQQVTLSCSPISGHRSVSWYQQTPGQGLQFLFEYFSETQRNKGNFPGRFSGRQFSNSRSEMNVSTLELGDSALYLCASSFGQSNQPQHFGDGTRLSIL.